Reported below is one T cell receptor (beta chain). This CDR3 is built from 16 residues. V was cut by 7 bases and J by 8 bases, with 24 bases left in between. Germline V gene sequence: CDR1 SNHLY, CDR2 FYNNEI. Via MiXCR, TCRdb re-called the RT-PCR reads, giving one row per CDR3 protein. The table lists hundreds of thousands of distinct CDR3 sequences, about a tenth of them singletons. This sample stems from a study of response to subunit inactivated influenza vaccine. The chain employs TRBV2 and TRBJ2-1, with TRBD1 as a possible D gene (5 bases). The TCR comes from a man aged 45-65 years who received an inactivated influenza vaccine. Sample: PBMCs from blood, taken 45 days after vaccination. The CDR3 sequence is CASKSLSGRRSYEQFF. DNA for the CDR3: TGTGCCAGCAAGTCCCTATCAGGGCGCCGGAGCTATGAGCAGTTCTTC.